The 8 T cell receptor beta chains in this list originate from one sample, sequenced in a study of patients and donors after allogeneic stem cell transplantation. TCRdb independently ran MiXCR on the RT-PCR reads; one entry per CDR3 protein. The sample contains roughly 230,000 distinct CDR3 sequences, 13% to 15% of which appear only once. What was sequenced was blood, either unsorted or a sorted T cell fraction (not recorded which). These receptors were taken from a human donor who was either an allogeneic HSCT recipient or a stem cell or donor lymphocyte infusion donor (not recorded which). It is not recorded whose cells these are; they may come from a transplant donor.

The J gene is TRBJ1-1, the V gene TRBV4-1; 7 bases align to TRBD1. From germline, CDR1 is MGHRA and CDR2 YSYEKL. The CDR3 is made up of 15 amino acids. The V and J ends lost 3 bases and 2 bases, in that order; junction bases with no gene match: 6. In DNA form, the CDR3 reads TGCGCCAGCAGCCATCCCGGGACAGCAAACACTGAAGCTTTCTTT. Translated, it gives CASSHPGTANTEAFF.

DNA for the CDR3: TGTGCCAGCAGTGGACAGGGAGCCACTGAAGCTTTCTTT. Its translation: CASSGQGATEAFF. This rearrangement joins TRBV2 to TRBJ1-1; 7 nucleotides line up with TRBD1. V lost 4 bases, J lost 4 bases, and 3 bases stayed unmatched. Germline lookup yields CDR1 SNHLY and CDR2 FYNNEI. The CDR3 consists of 13 residues.

This clonotype was seen many times. The V call is TRBV29-1, the J call TRBJ2-7, with 10 bases that match TRBD2. After removal of 7 bases from V and 2 bases from J, the junction contained 8 bases not matched to a gene. This CDR3 comprises 14 residues. Germline V CDR1 and CDR2: SQVTM, ANQGSEA. As DNA, the CDR3 is TGCAGCGCCCTTTTAGCGGGAGGCGCCTACGAGCAGTACTTC. Amino acids: CSALLAGGAYEQYF.

Only a few counts were recorded for this clonotype. CDR3 nucleotides: TGTGCCAGCAGTCTGACCGGGACCGGGGGGAACGAGCAGTACTTC. Encoded protein: CASSLTGTGGNEQYF. This chain connects TRBV28 to TRBJ2-7; TRBD2 aligns across 7 bases. The CDR3 runs 15 residues. Germline CDR1 and CDR2: MDHEN and SYDVKM. After removal of 5 bases from V and 5 bases from J, the junction contained 12 bases not matched to a gene. The full variable domain, completed using reference TRBV28 and TRBJ2-7, is DVKVTQSSRYLVKRTGEKVFLECVQDMDHENMFWYRQDPGLGLRLIYFSYDVKMKEKGDIPEGYSVSREKKERFSLILESASTNQTSMYLCASSLTGTGGNEQYFGPGTRLTVT.

This clonotype was found many times. The chain links TRBV11-3 to TRBJ1-1; 7 bases fit TRBD1. V lost 0 bases to trimming and J lost 4 bases; unmatched junction nucleotides: 2. The CDR3 has 14 amino acids. Germline-derived CDR1 and CDR2 are SGHNT and YENEEA. The CDR3 loop reads CASSLEGQITEAFF. For the CDR3, the DNA is TGTGCCAGCAGCTTAGAGGGACAGATCACTGAAGCTTTCTTT.

A few counts support this clonotype. The chain is built from TRBV24-1 and TRBJ1-5; maybe TRBD1 (5 bases). Germline V CDR1 and CDR2: KGHDR, SFDVKD. CDR3 length equals 15 residues. V lost 3 bases to trimming and J lost 5 bases, with 13 bases between them. The CDR3 sequence: CATSDTRDGDQPQHF. The CDR3 DNA sequence: TGTGCCACCAGTGATACCCGGGACGGCGATCAGCCCCAGCATTTT.

This clonotype was seen only a few times. The chain links TRBV2 to TRBJ2-1; D uncertain. The CDR3 runs 13 residues. Germline V lookup: CDR1 SNHLY, CDR2 FYNNEI. Trimming cost V 3 bases and J 11 bases, with 14 bases left between them. CDR3 sequence: CASSEGLGRKQFF. Written as DNA, the CDR3 is TGTGCCAGCAGTGAGGGGTTAGGGCGTAAGCAGTTCTTC.

The table lists this clonotype with many counts. The chain recombines TRBV20-1 with TRBJ2-3; TRBD2 aligns across 11 bases. CDR1 and CDR2 from the germline V gene are DFQATT and SNEGSKA (reference sequence). The CDR3 loop spans 16 amino acids. V trimming: 3 bases; J trimming: 3 bases; junction bases outside the gene matches: 8. This CDR3 is CSASATGTSGTDTQYF. The CDR3 bases are TGCAGTGCTAGCGCCACCGGGACTAGCGGTACAGATACGCAGTATTTT.